These 9 T cell receptor beta chains came from one sample sequenced in a study of OX40 agonist ivuxolimab in advanced cancers. Produced via immunoSEQ multiplex PCR; TCRdb's table is partial and in-frame only. The profile shows about 84,000 clones, 89% of them singletons. The sample consisted of CD4+ or CD8+ T cells sorted from blood, taken in a trial of the OX40 agonist ivuxolimab. Receptors originate from an adult with an advanced solid tumor such as melanoma, head and neck, liver or kidney cancer.

The chain combines TRBV7-2 with TRBJ2-4, with D unresolved. This CDR3 has 17 amino acids. The V gene lost 5 bases and the J gene lost 0 bases, with 17 bases spanning the gap. Germline V CDR1 and CDR2: SGHTA, FQGNSA. The CDR3 DNA reads as TGTGCCAGCAGCAGCGCCTCTACAGCCCTAGCCAAAAACATTCAGTACTTC. Translation: CASSSASTALAKNIQYF.

This chain links TRBV27 with TRBJ2-3; D is unresolved. This CDR3 region has 14 residues. In germline, CDR1 is MNHEY, CDR2 SMNVEV (reference sequence). The ends were cut back, 2 bases at V and 0 bases at J, with 6 bases in the middle. The CDR3 nucleotides read TGTGCCAGCAGTTTAGCTGGCAGCACAGATACGCAGTATTTT. This sequence encodes CASSLAGSTDTQYF.

V is TRBV29-1 and J is TRBJ2-2; D is perhaps TRBD1 (5 bases). The germline V gene has CDR1 SQVTM and CDR2 ANQGSEA. The CDR3 runs 13 residues. The V gene lost 5 bases and the J gene lost 6 bases, with 13 bases spanning the gap. CDR3 sequence: CSVLQVPAGELFF. CDR3 in DNA: TGCAGCGTTCTACAGGTTCCGGCCGGGGAGCTGTTTTTT.

In DNA form, the CDR3 reads TGTGCCAGCAGCTCCGGGCGCGTGCAGTATTTT. Encoded protein: CASSSGRVQYF. The chain has TRBV7-2 and TRBJ2-3; D is uncertain. From germline, CDR1 is SGHTA and CDR2 FQGNSA. V was shortened by 4 bases and J by 11 bases, with 10 bases between the two germline ends. CDR3 length: 11 residues.

The chain links TRBV2 to TRBJ2-3; D is unclear. This CDR3 contains 11 residues. Trimming took 7 bases from V and 6 from J, leaving 8 bases between them. Germline values: CDR1 SNHLY, CDR2 FYNNEI. CDR3 in DNA: TGTGCCAGCACGCTCGGCGATACGCAGTATTTT. Translated, it gives CASTLGDTQYF.

The chain has TRBV25-1 and TRBJ1-1; no clear D gene. Trimming left V 1 base short and J 4 bases short, with 10 bases between. The germline gives CDR1 MGHDK, CDR2 SYGVNS. The CDR3 has 14 residues. The CDR3 region is CASSEFNRGTEAFF. The CDR3 nucleotides read TGTGCCAGCAGTGAATTTAATCGGGGCACTGAAGCTTTCTTT.

The chain uses TRBV2 and TRBJ2-4; D ambiguous. This CDR3 region has 17 residues. Trimming shortened V by 1 base and J by 3 bases, and 16 bases separated the two germline ends. Germline assignment: CDR1 SNHLY and CDR2 FYNNEI. This chain's CDR3 is CASSEGVGRLIKNIQYF. The CDR3 DNA reads TGTGCCAGCAGTGAAGGGGTTGGGCGGCTTATCAAAAACATTCAGTACTTC.

The chain carries TRBV5-1 and TRBJ2-1; 9 bases are a match to TRBD2. Per germline, CDR1 SGHRS and CDR2 YFSETQ. Trimming removed 4 bases from V and 3 bases from J; junction bases left unmatched: 8. This CDR3 spans 16 amino acids. This CDR3 reads CASSPGGGAYYNEQFF. The CDR3 DNA reads TGCGCCAGCAGCCCGGGCGGGGGGGCCTACTACAATGAGCAGTTCTTC.

The V and J genes are TRBV2 and TRBJ2-5; the D is unclear. Trimming cost V 6 bases and J 5 bases, with 10 bases left between them. In germline, CDR1 is SNHLY, CDR2 FYNNEI. CDR3 length: 12 residues. The CDR3 coding sequence is TGTGCCAGCAGCTTTGACGTGGAGACCCAGTACTTC. As protein: CASSFDVETQYF.